This T cell receptor (beta chain) derives from a study of regulatory T cells in long-lasting Graves disease. Deletions cut 4 bases from V and 12 bases from J, with 22 bases between. The CDR3 runs 14 residues. Germline loops: CDR1 SGDLS, CDR2 YYNGEE. Sample time point: newly diagnosed GD, antithyroid drugs for less than 3 months. The TCR library was made from RNA extracted from PBMCs. With iRepertoire HTBI primers and Arm-PCR of CDR3 regions, TCR beta libraries were built. From the multiplex PCR reads, TCRdb called clonotypes with MiXCR, one entry per CDR3 protein. The data contain approximately 460,000 distinct CDR3 sequences, around 17% of them singletons. This clonotype was counted between two and nine times. These data were likewise used in another study, on T cells in Graves' hyperthyroidism and ophthalmopathy. That report adds: The model made its ophthalmopathy prediction, and onset followed a median roughly six months later.

The chain combines TRBV9 with TRBJ1-1; TRBD1 is a possible D gene (5 bases). The TCR originated in a woman aged 25 to 39 with Graves disease. The sequencing used peripheral blood mononuclear cells (PBMCs), collected at new diagnosis, from a patient treated with antithyroid drugs. The CDR3 nucleotides are TGTGCCAGCAGCCCCGACGACCGGGACCTCCCGCCTTTCTTT. Translating gives CASSPDDRDLPPFF.